The sequence of this T cell receptor beta chain was determined in a study of OX40 agonist ivuxolimab in advanced cancers. Study outcomes and limitations: Patients who responded partially at 0.1-3.0 mg/kg showed clonal expansion ranking among the lowest.

The assay was immunoSEQ multiplex PCR, and TCRdb's table has in-frame clones only and misses some. The sample yields about 53,000 clones, 75% to 85% seen once. J was trimmed by 0 bases and V by 5 bases; bases with no gene match: 13. Germline CDR1 ENHRY, CDR2 SYGVKD. The CDR3 is made up of 19 amino acids. Details on this clone: Its antigen is still unknown.

The rearrangement uses TRBV10-3 and TRBJ2-6, with 7 bases aligning to TRBD2. The receptor was derived from an adult with an advanced solid tumor such as melanoma, head and neck, liver or kidney cancer. The sample consisted of CD4+ or CD8+ T cells sorted from blood, taken in a trial of the OX40 agonist ivuxolimab. The CDR3 region is CAISTDRAGLYSGANVLTF. The CDR3 DNA is TGTGCCATCAGTACCGATCGAGCGGGGCTCTACTCTGGGGCCAACGTCCTGACTTTC.